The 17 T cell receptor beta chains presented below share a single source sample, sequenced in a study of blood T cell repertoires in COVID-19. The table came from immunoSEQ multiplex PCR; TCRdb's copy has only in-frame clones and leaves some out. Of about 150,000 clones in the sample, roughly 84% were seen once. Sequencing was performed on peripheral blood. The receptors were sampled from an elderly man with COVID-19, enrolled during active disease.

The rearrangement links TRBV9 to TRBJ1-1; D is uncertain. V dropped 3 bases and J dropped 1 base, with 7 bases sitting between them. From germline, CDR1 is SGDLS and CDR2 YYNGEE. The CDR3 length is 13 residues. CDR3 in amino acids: CASSGPGNTEAFF. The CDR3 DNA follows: TGTGCCAGCAGCGGGCCAGGGAACACTGAAGCTTTCTTT.

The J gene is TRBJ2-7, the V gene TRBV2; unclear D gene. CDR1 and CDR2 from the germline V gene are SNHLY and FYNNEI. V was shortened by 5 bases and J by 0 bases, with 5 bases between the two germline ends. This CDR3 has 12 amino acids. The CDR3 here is CASSFSSYEQYF. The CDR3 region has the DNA TGTGCCAGCAGTTTCAGCTCCTACGAGCAGTACTTC.

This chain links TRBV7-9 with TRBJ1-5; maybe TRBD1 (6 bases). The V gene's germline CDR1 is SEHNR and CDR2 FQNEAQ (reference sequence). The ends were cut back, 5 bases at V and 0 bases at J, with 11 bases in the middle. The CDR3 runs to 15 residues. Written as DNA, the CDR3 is TGTGCCAGCAGCACAGGGACGGCTAGCAATCAGCCCCAGCATTTT. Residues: CASSTGTASNQPQHF.

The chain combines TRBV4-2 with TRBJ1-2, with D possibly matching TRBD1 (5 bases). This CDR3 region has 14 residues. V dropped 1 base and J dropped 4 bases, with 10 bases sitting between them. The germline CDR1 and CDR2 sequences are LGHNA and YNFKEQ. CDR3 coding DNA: TGTGCCAGCAGCCAAGGCGGGGGGGTCTATGGCTACACCTTC. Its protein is CASSQGGGVYGYTF.

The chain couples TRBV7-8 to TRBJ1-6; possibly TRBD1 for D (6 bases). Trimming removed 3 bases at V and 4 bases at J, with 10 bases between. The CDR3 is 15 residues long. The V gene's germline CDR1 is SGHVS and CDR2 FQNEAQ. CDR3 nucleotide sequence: TGTGCCAGCAGCTTTGGAACAGGGTATAATTCACCCCTCCACTTT. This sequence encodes CASSFGTGYNSPLHF.

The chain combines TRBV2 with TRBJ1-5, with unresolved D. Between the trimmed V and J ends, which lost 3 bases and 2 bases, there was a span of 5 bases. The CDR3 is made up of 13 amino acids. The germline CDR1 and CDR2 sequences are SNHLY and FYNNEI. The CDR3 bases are TGTGCCAGCAGTGATCTTGGCAATCAGCCCCAGCATTTT. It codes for CASSDLGNQPQHF.

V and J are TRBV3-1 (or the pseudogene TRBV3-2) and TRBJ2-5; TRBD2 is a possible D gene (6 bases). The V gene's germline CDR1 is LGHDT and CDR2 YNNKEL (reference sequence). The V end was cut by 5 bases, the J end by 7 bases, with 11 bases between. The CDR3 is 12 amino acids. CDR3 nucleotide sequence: TGTGCCAGCAGCGGACTACCAACGACCCAGTACTTC. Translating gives CASSGLPTTQYF.

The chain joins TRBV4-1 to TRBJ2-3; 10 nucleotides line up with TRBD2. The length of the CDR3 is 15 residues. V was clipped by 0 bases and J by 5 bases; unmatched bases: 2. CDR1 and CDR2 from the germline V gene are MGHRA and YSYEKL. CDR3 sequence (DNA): TGCGCCAGCAGCCAAGATCAGCGGGGGGGAGATACGCAGTATTTT. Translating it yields CASSQDQRGGDTQYF.

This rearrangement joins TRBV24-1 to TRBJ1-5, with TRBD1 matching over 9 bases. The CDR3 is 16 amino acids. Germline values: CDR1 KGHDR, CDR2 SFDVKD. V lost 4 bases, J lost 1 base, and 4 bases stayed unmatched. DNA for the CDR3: TGTGCCACCAGTGAGCACAGGGGGCAAAGCAATCAGCCCCAGCATTTT. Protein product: CATSEHRGQSNQPQHF.

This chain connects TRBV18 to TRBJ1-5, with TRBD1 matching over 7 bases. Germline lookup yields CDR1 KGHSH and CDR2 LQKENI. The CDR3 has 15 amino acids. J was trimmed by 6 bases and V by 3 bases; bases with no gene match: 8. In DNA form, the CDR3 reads TGTGCCAGCTCACCCACCACGGGACAGTTTCAGCCCCAGCATTTT. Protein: CASSPTTGQFQPQHF.

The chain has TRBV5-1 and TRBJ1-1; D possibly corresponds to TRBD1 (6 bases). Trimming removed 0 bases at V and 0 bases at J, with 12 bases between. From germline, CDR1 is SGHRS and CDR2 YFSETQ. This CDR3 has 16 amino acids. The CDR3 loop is CASSLGQDLMNTEAFF. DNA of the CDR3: TGCGCCAGCAGCTTGGGACAGGACTTGATGAACACTGAAGCTTTCTTT. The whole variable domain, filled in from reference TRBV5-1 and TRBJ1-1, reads KAGVTQTPRYLIKTRGQQVTLSCSPISGHRSVSWYQQTPGQGLQFLFEYFSETQRNKGNFPGRFSGRQFSNSRSEMNVSTLELGDSALYLCASSLGQDLMNTEAFFGQGTRLTVV.

CDR3 loop: CASSLVGQEGFGQYF. The CDR3 nucleotides are TGCGCCAGCAGCTTGGTGGGACAGGAGGGATTTGGGCAGTACTTC. The chain uses TRBV5-1 and TRBJ2-7, with 8 bases that match TRBD1. This CDR3 spans 15 amino acids. Germline loops: CDR1 SGHRS, CDR2 YFSETQ. The trim removed 0 bases at V and 9 bases at J, leaving 11 bases unmatched.

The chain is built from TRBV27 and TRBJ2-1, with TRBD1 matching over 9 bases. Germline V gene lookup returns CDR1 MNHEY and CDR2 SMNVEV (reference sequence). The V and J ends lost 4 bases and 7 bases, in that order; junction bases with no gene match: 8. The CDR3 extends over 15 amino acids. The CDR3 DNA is TGTGCCAGCAGTTATCCGGGACAGGGTATGAATGAGCAGTTCTTC. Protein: CASSYPGQGMNEQFF.

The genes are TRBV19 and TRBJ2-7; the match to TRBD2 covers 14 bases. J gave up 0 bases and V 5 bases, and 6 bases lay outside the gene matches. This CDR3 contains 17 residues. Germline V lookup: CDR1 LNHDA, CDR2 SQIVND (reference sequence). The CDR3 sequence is CASSLRTSGGSSYEQYF. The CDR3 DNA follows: TGTGCCAGTAGTCTTAGGACTAGCGGGGGGTCCTCCTACGAGCAGTACTTC. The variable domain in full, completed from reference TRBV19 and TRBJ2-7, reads DGGITQSPKYLFRKEGQNVTLSCEQNLNHDAMYWYRQDPGQGLRLIYYSQIVNDFQKGDIAEGYSVSREKKESFPLTVTSAQKNPTAFYLCASSLRTSGGSSYEQYFGPGTRLTVT.

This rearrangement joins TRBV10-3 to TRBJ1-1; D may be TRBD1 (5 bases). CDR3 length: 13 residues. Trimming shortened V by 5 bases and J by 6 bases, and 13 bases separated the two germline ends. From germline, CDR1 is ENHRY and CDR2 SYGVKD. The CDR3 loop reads CAISNTGFAEAFF. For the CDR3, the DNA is TGTGCCATCAGTAATACAGGTTTCGCTGAAGCTTTCTTT.

The CDR3 DNA reads TGCGCCAGCAGCCAAGATCCCAGATATAGCAATCAGCCCCAGCATTTT. This translates into CASSQDPRYSNQPQHF. The chain is built from TRBV4-1 and TRBJ1-5; no clear D. V lost 0 bases, J lost 0 bases, and 9 bases lay in between. The CDR3 spans 16 residues. Germline V gene lookup returns CDR1 MGHRA and CDR2 YSYEKL.

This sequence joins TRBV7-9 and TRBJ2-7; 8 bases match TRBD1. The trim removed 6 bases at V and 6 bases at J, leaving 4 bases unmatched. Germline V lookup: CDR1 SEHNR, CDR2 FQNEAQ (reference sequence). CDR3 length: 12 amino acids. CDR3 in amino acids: CASSLDRGEQYF. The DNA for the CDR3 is TGTGCCAGCAGTCTCGACAGGGGCGAGCAGTACTTC.